These 26 T cell receptor beta chains share one sample of origin, sequenced in a study of control samples from healthy donors and cancer patients (dated by TCRdb to about 2020). Receptor amplification or capture employed the immunoSEQ multiplex PCR assay. What TCRdb holds here is the immuneACCESS table cut down to in-frame rearrangements. Part of the clones is not present; checked against another copy, under half of the missing clones reflect an unresolved V gene, and the others are unexplained. In this sample the table shows under 95,000 clones, approximately 84% of which occur a single time. The top ten constitute around 15% of the sample. Sequencing was done on a sample of blood. These receptors originate from a man aged 50 or older in good health.

The CDR3 reads CASSQQRGAYEQYF. The CDR3 DNA follows: TGCGCCAGCAGCCAACAGAGAGGGGCCTACGAGCAGTACTTC. This chain joins TRBV4-3 and TRBJ2-7; D may match TRBD1 or TRBD2 (5 bases each). The CDR3 covers 14 residues. CDR1 is LGHNA and CDR2 is YSLEER in the germline V gene. Trimming took 2 bases from V and 2 from J, leaving 10 bases between them.

CDR3 region: CASSLGLEGEQFF. DNA for the CDR3: TGTGCCAGCAGCCTCGGACTAGAGGGTGAGCAGTTCTTC. The chain employs TRBV5-4 and TRBJ2-1; 7 nucleotides agree with TRBD2. Germline loops: CDR1 SGHNT, CDR2 YYREEE (reference sequence). The CDR3 totals 13 residues. V was clipped by 4 bases and J by 9 bases; unmatched bases: 7.

The chain recombines TRBV4-3 with TRBJ2-1; the D gene is possibly TRBD2 (6 bases). The CDR3 is 15 amino acids. The V gene's germline CDR1 is LGHNA and CDR2 YSLEER. V dropped 9 bases and J dropped 4 bases, with 19 bases sitting between them. The CDR3 loop reads CASKKQVAEYNEQFF. In nucleotides, the CDR3 is TGCGCCAGTAAGAAGCAAGTAGCGGAGTACAATGAGCAGTTCTTC.

The gene calls are TRBV2 and TRBJ2-2; D is ambiguous. In germline, CDR1 is SNHLY, CDR2 FYNNEI. The length of the CDR3 is 15 residues. Trimming cost V 8 bases and J 1 base, with 14 bases left between them. This CDR3 reads CASEDTSRNTGELFF. The DNA of the CDR3 is TGTGCCAGCGAAGATACCTCGAGGAACACCGGGGAGCTGTTTTTT.

This chain connects TRBV28 to TRBJ2-1; D unresolved. Trimming stripped 7 bases from V and 5 bases from J, with 12 bases between. CDR3 length: 13 residues. From germline, CDR1 is MDHEN and CDR2 SYDVKM. CDR3 amino acids: CASTRGSDNEQFF. CDR3 bases: TGTGCCAGCACTCGTGGGTCGGACAATGAGCAGTTCTTC.

The gene calls are TRBV28 and TRBJ1-4; TRBD1 agrees at 9 bases. The trim removed 5 bases at V and 7 bases at J, leaving 5 bases unmatched. This CDR3 comprises 14 residues. Germline CDR1 and CDR2: MDHEN and SYDVKM. CDR3 loop: CASSPGTGTEKLFF. Here the CDR3 DNA reads TGTGCCAGCAGTCCCGGGACAGGGACTGAAAAACTGTTTTTT.

This clone appeared a single time. This chain links TRBV24-1 with TRBJ1-4; weak D call: TRBD1 (5 bases). The germline CDR1 and CDR2 sequences are KGHDR and SFDVKD. V was shortened by 3 bases and J by 4 bases, with 17 bases between the two germline ends. There are 17 residues in the CDR3. The CDR3 sequence is CATSDAPGTSSNEKLFF. DNA for the CDR3: TGTGCCACCAGTGATGCACCCGGGACCAGTAGTAATGAAAAACTGTTTTTT.

The V call is TRBV29-1, the J call TRBJ2-3, with TRBD2 as a possible D gene (5 bases). CDR1 and CDR2 (germline): SQVTM, ANQGSEA. The CDR3 length is 14 residues. Trimming shortened V by 7 bases and J by 2 bases, and 16 bases separated the two germline ends. In DNA form, the CDR3 reads TGCAGCGGCGTGCGCGGGTTTTCCACAGATACGCAGTATTTT. As protein: CSGVRGFSTDTQYF.

This clone was seen a single time. This chain joins TRBV11-3 and TRBJ2-1; D is possibly TRBD1 or TRBD2 (6 bases each). V gave up 1 base and J gave up 5 bases, with 15 bases separating them. CDR3 length: 16 amino acids. Looked up from germline, CDR1 is SGHNT and CDR2 is YENEEA. CDR3 residues: CASSLGHGGPHNEQFF. In nucleotides, the CDR3 is TGTGCCAGCAGCTTAGGGCACGGGGGCCCCCACAATGAGCAGTTCTTC.

CDR3 sequence reads: CARHSGRETYEQYF. CDR3 nucleotides: TGTGCCAGACACAGCGGGAGGGAGACCTACGAGCAGTACTTC. The V gene is TRBV19, the J gene TRBJ2-7, with 10 bases identical to TRBD2. V shed 9 bases, J shed 2 bases, and the junction held 7 bases outside the gene matches. This CDR3 has 14 residues. The germline V gene has CDR1 LNHDA and CDR2 SQIVND (reference sequence).

The rearrangement links TRBV30 to TRBJ1-4; D remains ambiguous. The CDR3 contains 18 residues. Trimming removed 3 bases at V and 0 bases at J, with 20 bases between. Germline lookup yields CDR1 GTSNPN and CDR2 SVGIG (reference sequence). CDR3: CAWRGNQVSFSTNEKLFF. The CDR3 bases are TGTGCCTGGAGGGGGAACCAGGTATCATTTTCAACTAATGAAAAACTGTTTTTT.

V gene TRBV6-5 combines with J gene TRBJ1-1; D unresolved. Germline loops: CDR1 MNHEY, CDR2 SVGAGI. CDR3 length: 16 residues. Trimming stripped 0 bases from V and 7 bases from J, with 18 bases between. CDR3 sequence (DNA): TGTGCCAGCAGTTACTCCGTTCGTGGGGAGAGGGATGAAGCTTTCTTT. As protein: CASSYSVRGERDEAFF.

The V and J genes are TRBV7-2 and TRBJ2-7; the D is unclear. V lost 1 base, J lost 2 bases, and 9 bases lay in between. Germline CDR1 and CDR2: SGHTA and FQGNSA. This CDR3 contains 14 residues. The CDR3 bases are TGTGCCAGCAGCTTAGAGCCTGAGCCCTACGAGCAGTACTTC. This sequence encodes CASSLEPEPYEQYF.

As to this clone: Other DNA sequences in this sample translate to the same CDR3. V gene TRBV24-1 combines with J gene TRBJ1-4; 9 bases agree with TRBD1. The CDR3 extends over 14 amino acids. Unmatched junction bases numbered 1, after V lost 2 bases and J lost 7 bases. CDR1 and CDR2 (germline): KGHDR, SFDVKD. In DNA, the CDR3 is TGTGCCACCAGTGATTCGGGACAGGGTGAAAAACTGTTTTTT. The encoded protein is CATSDSGQGEKLFF.

The V and J genes are TRBV5-1 and TRBJ2-5, with 13 bases that match TRBD2. Germline CDR1 is SGHRS and CDR2 is YFSETQ. J gave up 5 bases and V 5 bases, and 15 bases lay outside the gene matches. The CDR3 loop spans 18 amino acids. This chain's CDR3 is CASRAGLAGALLLETQYF. In DNA form, the CDR3 reads TGCGCCAGCAGAGCAGGACTAGCGGGAGCCTTGCTCCTCGAGACCCAGTACTTC.

V and J are TRBV27 and TRBJ2-7, with 8 bases that match TRBD2. The germline V gene encodes CDR1 MNHEY and CDR2 SMNVEV (reference sequence). This CDR3 comprises 16 residues. V lost 7 bases and J lost 2; bases outside the gene matches: 13. CDR3 coding DNA: TGTGCCAGCAAGGTTTCCGGCGGGAGGACCGCCTACGAGCAGTACTTC. This codes for CASKVSGGRTAYEQYF.

The chain's CDR3 is CASSLEDTSNTGELFF. As DNA, the CDR3 is TGTGCCAGCAGCTTAGAGGACACATCGAACACCGGGGAGCTGTTTTTT. The V gene is TRBV7-2, the J gene TRBJ2-2; perhaps TRBD1 as D (5 bases). The germline gives CDR1 SGHTA, CDR2 FQGNSA. The CDR3 consists of 16 residues. V was trimmed by 1 base and J by 0 bases, leaving 9 bases between them. Drawing the rest from reference TRBV7-2 and TRBJ2-2, the complete variable domain is GAGVSQSPSNKVTEKGKDVELRCDPISGHTALYWYRQSLGQGLEFLIYFQGNSAPDKSGLPSDRFSAERTGGSVSTLTIQRTQQEDSAVYLCASSLEDTSNTGELFFGEGSRLTVL.

The chain is built from TRBV5-1 and TRBJ2-6; 8 bases agree with TRBD2. The CDR3 runs 14 residues. The germline CDR1 and CDR2 sequences are SGHRS and YFSETQ. Trimming cost V 3 bases and J 13 bases; bases outside gene matches: 9. The CDR3 here is CASSWNRGGRVLTF. The CDR3 coding sequence is TGCGCCAGCAGCTGGAACCGGGGGGGCCGGGTCCTGACTTTC.

This chain uses TRBV9 with TRBJ2-1; 9 nucleotides line up with TRBD2. Germline V gives CDR1 SGDLS, CDR2 YYNGEE. After removal of 1 base from V and 6 bases from J, the junction contained 5 bases not matched to a gene. The CDR3 contains 15 residues. The CDR3 protein is CASSVLAGVGNEQFF. CDR3 coding DNA: TGTGCCAGCAGCGTATTAGCGGGAGTGGGCAATGAGCAGTTCTTC.

This chain links TRBV6-6 with TRBJ2-1, with D possibly called TRBD1 or TRBD2 (5 bases each). Trimming removed 10 bases from V and 4 bases from J, with 23 bases in between. Germline CDR1 reads MNHNY; CDR2 reads SVGAGI (reference sequence). The CDR3 consists of 16 residues. As DNA, the CDR3 is TGTGCCACCTCTAGGGGAGACCCCTTATTTTACAATGAGCAGTTCTTC. Residues: CATSRGDPLFYNEQFF.

V gene TRBV12-5 combines with J gene TRBJ1-2; 7 bases align to TRBD1. V was clipped by 0 bases and J by 6 bases; unmatched bases: 7. The CDR3 runs 15 residues. The germline V gene has CDR1 LGHNT and CDR2 FRNRAP. CDR3 sequence reads: CASGLVGGPGDGYTF. For the CDR3, the DNA is TGTGCTAGTGGTTTGGTAGGGGGCCCCGGGGATGGCTACACCTTC.

The chain combines TRBV6-2 or TRBV6-3 with TRBJ2-2; TRBD1 agrees at 12 bases. CDR1 and CDR2 from the germline V gene are MNHEY and SVGEGT. V trimming: 5 bases; J trimming: 7 bases; junction bases outside the gene matches: 8. CDR3 size: 16 residues. This chain's CDR3 is CASSPGTGGAGGELFF. DNA for the CDR3: TGTGCCAGCAGTCCCGGGACAGGGGGCGCGGGCGGGGAGCTGTTTTTT.

The rearrangement joins TRBV27 to TRBJ2-7; the match to TRBD2 covers 13 bases. V was pared by 7 bases and J by 4 bases, with 7 bases of the junction left unmatched. The germline V gene encodes CDR1 MNHEY and CDR2 SMNVEV (reference sequence). The CDR3 runs 15 residues. The CDR3 loop reads CASKPTSGRSYEQYF. The CDR3 bases are TGTGCCAGCAAACCGACTAGCGGGAGGTCTTACGAGCAGTACTTC.

V is TRBV9 and J is TRBJ1-2; D uncertain. Trimming stripped 1 base from V and 6 bases from J, with 13 bases between. CDR1 and CDR2 from the germline V gene are SGDLS and YYNGEE. The CDR3 consists of 14 residues. CDR3 sequence reads: CASSVHGSADGYTF. CDR3 bases: TGTGCCAGCAGCGTACATGGGTCCGCGGATGGCTACACCTTC.

V usage is TRBV11-2 and J usage is TRBJ2-1; 11 bases are a match to TRBD2. This CDR3 contains 15 residues. V trimming: 2 bases; J trimming: 7 bases; junction bases outside the gene matches: 4. CDR1 is SGHAT and CDR2 is FQNNGV in the germline V gene. The CDR3 loop is CASSLSRLAGNEQFF. CDR3 coding DNA: TGTGCCAGCAGCTTATCGAGACTAGCGGGGAATGAGCAGTTCTTC.

The chain links TRBV19 to TRBJ1-5, with a tentative D call TRBD1 (6 bases). V gave up 5 bases and J gave up 6 bases, with 14 bases separating them. Per germline, CDR1 LNHDA and CDR2 SQIVND (reference sequence). The CDR3 is 14 residues long. CDR3 DNA sequence: TGTGCCAGTAGTGGCTCAGGGGAGGGTCAGCCCCAGCATTTT. This encodes CASSGSGEGQPQHF.